This record concerns one T cell receptor beta chain sequence. Its antigen remains unknown. The assay was immunoSEQ multiplex PCR, and TCRdb's table has in-frame clones only and misses some. The data contain around 71,000 clones, roughly 70% of them singletons. This sample is drawn from a study of vaccination effects on CD4 cells after COVID-19. The length of the CDR3 is 11 residues. Deletions cut 5 bases from V and 6 bases from J, with 8 bases between. Germline V gene data show CDR1 as SEHNR and CDR2 as FQNEAQ (reference sequence). Before any sequencing was done, the ViraFEST assay used viral peptide pools to expand antigen-specific CD4+ T cells. At the end of approximately 10 days of culture, CD4+ T cells were isolated. Vaccine recipients lacked prior SARS-CoV-2 infection and had negative nucleocapsid antibodies.

The V gene is TRBV7-9, the J gene TRBJ2-7, with D perhaps assigned TRBD1 or TRBD2 (5 bases each). This material consisted of CD4+ T cells from PBMCs cultured with HCoV-OC43 spike peptides, taken before COVID-19 vaccination. The subset: HCoV-OC43 spike overlapping peptide pool stimulation. The TCR was taken from a human donor who received a COVID-19 vaccine. This CDR3 reads CASSEGLEQYV. The CDR3 nucleotides are TGTGCCAGCAGCGAGGGGCTCGAGCAGTACGTC.